This TCR beta chain was captured in a study of shared clonotypes between healthy human individuals. Sequencing was performed with immunoSEQ multiplex PCR; in TCRdb, only in-frame clones are kept and a portion is missing. The repertoire holds hundreds of thousands of clones, with approximately 75% as singletons. CDR3 length: 19 amino acids. J is TRBJ2-1 and V is TRBV21-1. TRBV21-1 is a pseudogene segment. The receptor comes from a woman aged 30 to 39 in good health. The sample comprised memory CD4+ T cells sorted from blood. Documented subset: CD45RA-negative fraction. DNA of the CDR3: TGTGCCAGCAGCAACCGACCCGGACCGACCGACGAACGTTACAATGAGCAGTTCTTC. This gives the protein CASSNRPGPTDERYNEQFF.